A single sample gave rise to the 32 T cell receptor beta chains below, sequenced in a study of CD8 T cells in Susac syndrome. With random hexamers, reverse transcription was performed on about 0.5 to 1 ug of RNA. Each CDR3 protein is one row after TCRdb ran MiXCR on the immunoSEQ multiplex PCR reads. The data show about 200,000 distinct CDR3 sequences, roughly 94% seen once. Specimen: CD4+ T cells from PBMCs. These receptors were collected from a human donor in good health.

This clonotype is a singleton in its sample. The chain carries TRBV7-9 and TRBJ1-2; possibly TRBD1 for D (5 bases). This CDR3 has 14 residues. The ends were cut back, 1 base at V and 2 bases at J, with 8 bases in the middle. From germline, CDR1 is SEHNR and CDR2 FQNEAQ (reference sequence). The CDR3, as DNA: TGTGCCAGCAGCTTAGGGGGCTTGAACTATGGCTACACCTTC. It codes for CASSLGGLNYGYTF.

The chain employs TRBV12-3 or TRBV12-4 and TRBJ2-3; tentatively, D is TRBD2 (6 bases). CDR3 size: 16 residues. V was clipped by 3 bases and J by 2 bases, with 15 bases between them. The CDR3: CASSFPAGLTTDTQYF. The CDR3 DNA is TGTGCCAGCAGTTTTCCAGCGGGCCTTACCACAGATACGCAGTATTTT.

The CDR3 sequence: CASSRGSASRQYF. The CDR3 DNA follows: TGTGCCAGCAGCCGTGGATCGGCGAGCCGGCAGTACTTC. The V gene is TRBV6-2 or TRBV6-3, the J gene TRBJ2-7; D remains ambiguous. CDR1 is MNHEY and CDR2 is SVGEGT in the germline V gene. The CDR3 runs to 13 residues. Trimming took off 6 bases at V and 9 bases at J, with 18 bases between the two ends.

V usage is TRBV20-1 and J usage is TRBJ2-3, with 13 bases identical to TRBD2. The CDR3 has 13 residues. J gave up 9 bases and V 6 bases, and 6 bases lay outside the gene matches. Germline V gene sequence: CDR1 DFQATT, CDR2 SNEGSKA (reference sequence). For the CDR3, the DNA is TGCAGTGCCAGGACTAGCGGGAGATACACGCAGTATTTT. This encodes CSARTSGRYTQYF.

This chain links TRBV18 with TRBJ1-2; possible D gene TRBD1, 5 bases. The CDR3 sequence is 14 residues long. The germline V gene encodes CDR1 KGHSH and CDR2 LQKENI. The V and J ends lost 0 bases and 3 bases respectively, with 8 bases between them. CDR3 protein: CASSPPIRDYGYTF. The CDR3 bases are TGTGCCAGCTCACCACCGATCAGGGACTATGGCTACACCTTC.

The chain combines TRBV20-1 with TRBJ2-7, with 13 bases identical to TRBD2. This CDR3 is 14 amino acids long. Germline assignment: CDR1 DFQATT and CDR2 SNEGSKA (reference sequence). The J segment lost 1 base and the V segment lost 6 bases, leaving 3 bases of the junction unmatched. CDR3 amino acids: CSARGLAGSYEQYV. As DNA, the CDR3 is TGCAGTGCCAGGGGACTAGCGGGATCCTACGAGCAGTACGTC.

This chain connects TRBV28 to TRBJ1-2; D remains unclear. The CDR3 is made up of 12 amino acids. The germline V and J ends were trimmed by 4 bases and 8 bases, with 11 bases remaining between them. The germline V gene has CDR1 MDHEN and CDR2 SYDVKM. This CDR3 reads CASSSLPVGYTF. CDR3 nucleotides: TGTGCCAGCAGTTCCCTCCCCGTGGGCTACACCTTC.

The chain has TRBV7-2 and TRBJ2-5; D ambiguous. V lost 5 bases and J lost 2, with 12 bases in between. Looked up from germline, CDR1 is SGHTA and CDR2 is FQGNSA. The length of the CDR3 is 14 residues. Here the CDR3 reads CASSPSSAQETQYF. CDR3 bases: TGTGCCAGCAGCCCGTCGAGTGCGCAAGAGACCCAGTACTTC.

The genes are TRBV28 and TRBJ2-1, with 11 nucleotides matching TRBD2. This CDR3 spans 15 amino acids. The ends lost 2 bases at V and 8 bases at J; junction bases unmatched: 5. CDR1 MDHEN and CDR2 SYDVKM come from the germline V gene. CDR3 protein: CASSLQTSGVDEQFF. For the CDR3, the DNA is TGTGCCAGCAGTTTACAGACTAGCGGGGTAGATGAGCAGTTCTTC.

The V gene is TRBV6-5, the J gene TRBJ2-5; TRBD1 is a possible D gene (6 bases). The V and J ends lost 6 bases and 5 bases respectively, with 10 bases between them. The CDR3 loop spans 12 amino acids. Germline V CDR1 and CDR2: MNHEY, SVGAGI. This CDR3 is CASSRQAETQYF. CDR3 in DNA: TGTGCCAGCAGCCGACAGGCGGAGACCCAGTACTTC.

This chain links TRBV5-4 with TRBJ1-2; no definite D call. Germline V gene lookup returns CDR1 SGHNT and CDR2 YYREEE (reference sequence). V lost 4 bases, J lost 8 bases, and 15 bases lay in between. The CDR3 contains 13 residues. The CDR3 here is CASSVDWASGYTF. The CDR3 nucleotides are TGTGCCAGCAGCGTGGATTGGGCGTCGGGCTACACCTTC.

The CDR3 DNA reads as TGCAGTGCCGAATCACTAGCAGAGGGATACAATGAGCAGTTCTTC. This encodes CSAESLAEGYNEQFF. The chain uses TRBV20-1 and TRBJ2-1; TRBD2 might be the D (6 bases). Looked up from germline, CDR1 is DFQATT and CDR2 is SNEGSKA (reference sequence). V dropped 6 bases and J dropped 4 bases, with 19 bases sitting between them. The CDR3 consists of 15 residues.

This chain links TRBV24-1 with TRBJ2-3; D tentatively reads TRBD1 or TRBD2 (5 bases each). V gave up 3 bases and J gave up 2 bases, with 8 bases separating them. This CDR3 spans 14 amino acids. The germline gives CDR1 KGHDR, CDR2 SFDVKD. The CDR3 region is CATSDKGTTDTQYF. The CDR3 bases are TGTGCCACCAGTGATAAGGGGACCACAGATACGCAGTATTTT.

The rearrangement links TRBV20-1 to TRBJ2-3; 7 bases map to TRBD2. Per the germline V gene, CDR1 is DFQATT and CDR2 is SNEGSKA (reference sequence). The CDR3 covers 16 residues. Losses at the gene ends were 2 bases for V and 0 bases for J; bases not matched to a gene: 8. The CDR3 reads CSARRSGPASTDTQYF. CDR3 bases: TGCAGTGCTAGACGTAGCGGGCCGGCTAGCACAGATACGCAGTATTTT.

This clonotype is a singleton in its sample. V and J are TRBV25-1 and TRBJ2-5; D might be TRBD1 (6 bases). Germline V CDR1 and CDR2: MGHDK, SYGVNS. The CDR3 length is 16 residues. The V end lost 6 bases, the J end lost 0 bases, and 17 bases lay between the germline ends. CDR3 loop: CASRDWAGVYQETQYF. The CDR3 DNA sequence: TGTGCCAGCAGAGATTGGGCAGGGGTGTACCAAGAGACCCAGTACTTC. Filled out from reference TRBV25-1 and TRBJ2-5, the complete variable domain reads EADIYQTPRYLVIGTGKKITLECSQTMGHDKMYWYQQDPGMELHLIHYSYGVNSTEKGDLSSESTVSRIRTEHFPLTLESARPSHTSQYLCASRDWAGVYQETQYFGPGTRLLVL.

V is TRBV18 and J is TRBJ1-2; 8 bases match TRBD1. The V gene end was trimmed by 2 bases and the J gene end by 0 bases; junction bases not matched to a gene: 5. Germline V lookup: CDR1 KGHSH, CDR2 LQKENI. This CDR3 has 16 residues. The CDR3 sequence is CASSPGQGSTNYGYTF. CDR3 coding DNA: TGTGCCAGCTCACCAGGACAGGGCTCGACTAACTATGGCTACACCTTC.

This clonotype occurred once. The chain combines TRBV11-2 with TRBJ2-3; the D is unclear. The germline V gene has CDR1 SGHAT and CDR2 FQNNGV. Trimming left V 5 bases short and J 4 bases short, with 13 bases between. The CDR3 length is 14 residues. The CDR3 region has the DNA TGTGCCAGCAGCCTCTCAGTGAGCGCAGATACGCAGTATTTT. It translates to CASSLSVSADTQYF. Drawing the rest from reference TRBV11-2 and TRBJ2-3, the complete variable domain is EAGVAQSPRYKIIEKRQSVAFWCNPISGHATLYWYQQILGQGPKLLIQFQNNGVVDDSQLPKDRFSAERLKGVDSTLKIQPAKLEDSAVYLCASSLSVSADTQYFGPGTRLTVL.

This rearrangement joins TRBV9 to TRBJ2-3; TRBD2 matches at 12 bases. V shed 3 bases, J shed 5 bases, and the junction held 1 base outside the gene matches. The CDR3 consists of 14 residues. Germline lookup yields CDR1 SGDLS and CDR2 YYNGEE. The CDR3 DNA follows: TGTGCCAGCAGCGGACTAGCGGGGGTAGATACGCAGTATTTT. Translation: CASSGLAGVDTQYF.

The gene calls are TRBV20-1 and TRBJ2-1, with 9 bases lining up with TRBD2. J was trimmed by 5 bases and V by 6 bases; bases with no gene match: 14. Germline loops: CDR1 DFQATT, CDR2 SNEGSKA (reference sequence). The CDR3 has 16 amino acids. Written as DNA, the CDR3 is TGCAGTGCCAGGCCCCCCGGAGCGGGAGGCCACAATGAGCAGTTCTTC. It translates to CSARPPGAGGHNEQFF.

J is TRBJ2-3 and V is TRBV20-1; 8 nucleotides line up with TRBD2. The CDR3 sequence is 14 residues long. The V gene end was trimmed by 4 bases and the J gene end by 0 bases; junction bases not matched to a gene: 3. Per the germline V gene, CDR1 is DFQATT and CDR2 is SNEGSKA (reference sequence). For the CDR3, the DNA is TGCAGTGCTACTAGCGGGTCTAGCACAGATACGCAGTATTTT. Its translation: CSATSGSSTDTQYF.

The chain is built from TRBV5-1 and TRBJ2-1, with 8 bases identical to TRBD1. J was trimmed by 12 bases and V by 5 bases; bases with no gene match: 7. This CDR3 is 12 amino acids long. Germline CDR1 reads SGHRS; CDR2 reads YFSETQ. In nucleotides, the CDR3 is TGCGCCAGCAGTGTGGACAGGGCTGGGCAGTTCTTC. Amino acid sequence: CASSVDRAGQFF.

The J gene is TRBJ2-1, the V gene TRBV9, with TRBD1 as a possible D gene (5 bases). Germline CDR1 is SGDLS and CDR2 is YYNGEE. Trimming left V 3 bases short and J 3 bases short, with 7 bases between. CDR3 size: 13 residues. In DNA, the CDR3 is TGTGCCAGCAGCGCAAGGGGCTACAATGAGCAGTTCTTC. Translating it yields CASSARGYNEQFF. The full variable domain, in which reference TRBV9 and TRBJ2-1 provide the parts outside the CDR3, is DSGVTQTPKHLITATGQRVTLRCSPRSGDLSVYWYQQSLDQGLQFLIQYYNGEERAKGNILERFSAQQFPDLHSELNLSSLELGDSALYFCASSARGYNEQFFGPGTRLTVL.

This chain joins TRBV2 and TRBJ1-5, with D possibly being TRBD1 (6 bases). The CDR3 is made up of 15 amino acids. Trimming took off 0 bases at V and 8 bases at J, with 14 bases between the two ends. CDR1 SNHLY and CDR2 FYNNEI come from the germline V gene. The DNA of the CDR3 is TGTGCCAGCAGTGAAGCGTTGGGGGCGTTTGAGCCCCAGCATTTT. The encoded protein is CASSEALGAFEPQHF.

The chain links TRBV7-9 to TRBJ1-5; D gene uncertain. The germline gives CDR1 SEHNR, CDR2 FQNEAQ (reference sequence). V lost 2 bases, J lost 5 bases, and 10 bases lay in between. This CDR3 is built from 14 residues. CDR3 region: CASSLWSEDQPQHF. DNA of the CDR3: TGTGCCAGCAGCTTATGGTCAGAAGATCAGCCCCAGCATTTT.

This clonotype has just one count. The V and J genes are TRBV10-1 and TRBJ2-1, with D uncertain. V was shortened by 3 bases and J by 7 bases, with 7 bases between the two germline ends. Germline CDR1 reads WNHNN; CDR2 reads SYGVQD (reference sequence). The CDR3 length is 12 residues. The CDR3 is CASSEQRNEQFF. As DNA, the CDR3 is TGCGCCAGCAGTGAACAGAGGAATGAGCAGTTCTTC.

This clonotype showed up just once. This sequence joins TRBV28 and TRBJ1-2; TRBD1 aligns across 9 bases. CDR1 is MDHEN, CDR2 SYDVKM, per germline. This CDR3 region has 18 residues. Trimming removed 4 bases from V and 6 bases from J; junction bases left unmatched: 18. CDR3 in amino acids: CASSSPSTGTGFRDGYTF. CDR3 nucleotide sequence: TGTGCCAGCAGTTCACCCTCTACCGGGACAGGGTTTCGCGATGGCTACACCTTC.

The chain couples TRBV3-1 to TRBJ2-4; the D gene is possibly TRBD2 (5 bases). The CDR3 is 14 amino acids. CDR1 and CDR2 from the germline V gene are LGHDT and YNNKEL (reference sequence). V dropped 1 base and J dropped 2 bases, with 6 bases sitting between them. The CDR3 coding sequence is TGTGCCAGCAGCCAAGGAGGGACCAAAAACATTCAGTACTTC. The encoded protein is CASSQGGTKNIQYF.

CDR3 DNA sequence: TGTGCCTGCAAGCGGGAGAGCTTCACCGGGGAGCTGTTTTTT. Translating it yields CACKRESFTGELFF. V is TRBV30 and J is TRBJ2-2; 8 bases fit TRBD2. The CDR3 extends over 14 amino acids. J lost 4 bases, V lost 6 bases, and 7 bases had no gene match. Germline CDR1 GTSNPN, CDR2 SVGIG (reference sequence).

The V call is TRBV9, the J call TRBJ2-5; TRBD1 matches at 7 bases. The germline V gene encodes CDR1 SGDLS and CDR2 YYNGEE. J was trimmed by 7 bases and V by 0 bases; bases with no gene match: 15. The CDR3 runs 17 residues. The CDR3 spells CASSVGPPGQAKGTQYF. The CDR3 DNA reads TGTGCCAGCAGCGTAGGGCCCCCCGGACAGGCTAAGGGGACCCAGTACTTC.

The V call is TRBV25-1, the J call TRBJ1-2; D gene uncertain. The CDR3 sequence is 12 residues long. V was trimmed by 4 bases and J by 5 bases, leaving 8 bases between them. Germline V gene lookup returns CDR1 MGHDK and CDR2 SYGVNS. The CDR3, as DNA: TGTGCCAGCAGTGGAAACGATTATGGCTACACCTTC. Translation gives CASSGNDYGYTF.

The rearrangement uses TRBV3-1 and TRBJ2-1; D is unclear. The CDR3 is 16 amino acids. V was cut by 4 bases and J by 0 bases, with 13 bases left in between. Germline V CDR1 and CDR2: LGHDT, YNNKEL (reference sequence). The CDR3 coding sequence is TGTGCCAGCAGCCTCGTCTCGAGGAGCTCCTACAATGAGCAGTTCTTC. Translating gives CASSLVSRSSYNEQFF.

The chain combines TRBV20-1 with TRBJ2-5; possibly TRBD2 for D (6 bases). The CDR3 is 15 residues long. Germline CDR1 is DFQATT and CDR2 is SNEGSKA (reference sequence). The V end lost 6 bases, the J end lost 3 bases, and 20 bases lay between the germline ends. The CDR3 spells CSAEGTQEPEETQYF. In DNA, the CDR3 is TGCAGTGCGGAGGGAACACAAGAGCCAGAAGAGACCCAGTACTTC.